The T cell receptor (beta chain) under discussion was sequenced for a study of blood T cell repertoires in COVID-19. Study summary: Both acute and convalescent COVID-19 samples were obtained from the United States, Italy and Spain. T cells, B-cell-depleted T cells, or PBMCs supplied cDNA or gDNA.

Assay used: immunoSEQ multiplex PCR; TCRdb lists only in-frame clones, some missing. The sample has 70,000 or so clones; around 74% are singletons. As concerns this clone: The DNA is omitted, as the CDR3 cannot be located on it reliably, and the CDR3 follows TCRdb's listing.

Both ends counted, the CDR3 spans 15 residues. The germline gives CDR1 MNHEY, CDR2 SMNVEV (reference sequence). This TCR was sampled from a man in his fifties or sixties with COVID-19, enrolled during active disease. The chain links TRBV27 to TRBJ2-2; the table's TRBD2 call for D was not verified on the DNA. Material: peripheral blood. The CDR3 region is CASSTSGDLTGELFF.